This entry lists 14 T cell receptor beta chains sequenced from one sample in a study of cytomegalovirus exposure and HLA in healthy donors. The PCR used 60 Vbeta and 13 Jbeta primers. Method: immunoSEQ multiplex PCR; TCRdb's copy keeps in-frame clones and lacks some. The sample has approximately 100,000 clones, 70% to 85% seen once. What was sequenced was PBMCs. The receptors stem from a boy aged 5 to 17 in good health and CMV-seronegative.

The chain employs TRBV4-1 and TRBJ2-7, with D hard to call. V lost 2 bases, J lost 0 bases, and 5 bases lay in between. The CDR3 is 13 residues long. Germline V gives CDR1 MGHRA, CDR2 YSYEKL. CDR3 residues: CASSQQVSYEQYF. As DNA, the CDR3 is TGCGCCAGCAGCCAACAGGTCTCCTACGAGCAGTACTTC.

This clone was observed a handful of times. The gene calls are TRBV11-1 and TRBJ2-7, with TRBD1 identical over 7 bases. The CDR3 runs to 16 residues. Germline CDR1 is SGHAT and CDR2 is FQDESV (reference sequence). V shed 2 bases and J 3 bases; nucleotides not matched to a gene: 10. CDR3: CASSLSATGTFYEQYF. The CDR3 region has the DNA TGTGCCAGCAGCTTATCCGCGACAGGGACATTCTACGAGCAGTACTTC.

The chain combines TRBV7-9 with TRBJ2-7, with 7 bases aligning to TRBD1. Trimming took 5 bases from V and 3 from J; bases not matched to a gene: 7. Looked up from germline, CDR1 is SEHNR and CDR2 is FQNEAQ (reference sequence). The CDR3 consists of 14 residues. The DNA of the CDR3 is TGTGCCAGCAGCCTAAGACAGGGTGGCTACGAGCAGTACTTC. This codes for CASSLRQGGYEQYF. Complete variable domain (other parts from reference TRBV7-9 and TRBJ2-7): DTGVSQNPRHKITKRGQNVTFRCDPISEHNRLYWYRQTLGQGPEFLTYFQNEAQLEKSRLLSDRFSAERPKGSFSTLEIQRTEQGDSAMYLCASSLRQGGYEQYFGPGTRLTVT.

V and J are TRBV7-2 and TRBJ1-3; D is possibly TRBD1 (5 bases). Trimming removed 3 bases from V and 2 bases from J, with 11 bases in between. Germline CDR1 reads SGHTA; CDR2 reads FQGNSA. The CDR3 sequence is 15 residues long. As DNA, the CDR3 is TGTGCCAGCAGCTTCCAGGGATCCCCTGGAAACACCATATATTTT. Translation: CASSFQGSPGNTIYF.

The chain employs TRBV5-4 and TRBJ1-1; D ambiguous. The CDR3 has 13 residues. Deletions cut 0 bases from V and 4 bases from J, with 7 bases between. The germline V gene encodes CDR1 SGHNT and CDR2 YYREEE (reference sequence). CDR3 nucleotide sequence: TGTGCCAGCAGCTTGGCGGGGTTCACTGAAGCTTTCTTT. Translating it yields CASSLAGFTEAFF.

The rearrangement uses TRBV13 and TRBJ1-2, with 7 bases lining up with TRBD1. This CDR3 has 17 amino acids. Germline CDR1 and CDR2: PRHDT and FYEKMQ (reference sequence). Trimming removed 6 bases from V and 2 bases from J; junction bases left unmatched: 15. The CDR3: CASRLKGALSQNYGYTF. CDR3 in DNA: TGTGCCAGCAGGCTCAAGGGGGCCTTGTCCCAAAACTATGGCTACACCTTC.

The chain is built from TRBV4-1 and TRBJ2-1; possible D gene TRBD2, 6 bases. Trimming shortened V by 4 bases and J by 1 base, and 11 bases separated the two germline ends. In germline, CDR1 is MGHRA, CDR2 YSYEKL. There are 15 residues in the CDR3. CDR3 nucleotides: TGCGCCAGCAGCCCTAGGAGGGAGTCCTACAATGAGCAGTTCTTC. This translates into CASSPRRESYNEQFF.

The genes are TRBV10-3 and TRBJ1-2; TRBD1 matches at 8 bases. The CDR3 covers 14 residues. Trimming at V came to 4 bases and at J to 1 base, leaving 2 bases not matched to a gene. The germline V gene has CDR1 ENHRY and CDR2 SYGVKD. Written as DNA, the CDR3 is TGTGCCATCAGTGGGGGACAGGATAACTATGGCTACACCTTC. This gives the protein CAISGGQDNYGYTF.

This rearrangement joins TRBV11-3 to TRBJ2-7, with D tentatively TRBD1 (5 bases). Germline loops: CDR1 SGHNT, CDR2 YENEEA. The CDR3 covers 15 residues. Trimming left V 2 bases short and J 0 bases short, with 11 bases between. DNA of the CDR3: TGTGCCAGCAGCTTAAGGGGTTTTAGCTCCTACGAGCAGTACTTC. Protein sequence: CASSLRGFSSYEQYF.

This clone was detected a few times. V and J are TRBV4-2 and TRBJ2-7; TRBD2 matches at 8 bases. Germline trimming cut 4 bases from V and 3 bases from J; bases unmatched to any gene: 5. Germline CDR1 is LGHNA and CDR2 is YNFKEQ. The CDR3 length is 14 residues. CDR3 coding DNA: TGTGCCAGCAGCCGAGAACTAGCGGACTACGAGCAGTACTTC. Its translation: CASSRELADYEQYF.

The CDR3, as DNA: TGTGCCTCCGGGGGTGCGTATAACTCCGGCTACACCTTC. Amino acid sequence: CASGGAYNSGYTF. The V gene is TRBV28, the J gene TRBJ1-2, with D maybe TRBD1 (5 bases). The germline V and J ends were trimmed by 11 bases and 8 bases, with 21 bases remaining between them. There are 13 residues in the CDR3. Looked up from germline, CDR1 is MDHEN and CDR2 is SYDVKM.

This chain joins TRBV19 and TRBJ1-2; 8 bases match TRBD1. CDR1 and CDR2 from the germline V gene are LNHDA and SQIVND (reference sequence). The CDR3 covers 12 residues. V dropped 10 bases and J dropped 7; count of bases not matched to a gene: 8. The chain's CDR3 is CATRQGAAGYTF. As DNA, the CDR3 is TGTGCCACCAGGCAGGGGGCGGCTGGCTACACCTTC.

For the CDR3, the DNA is TGTGCCAGCAGTCCCCTTGAGGACACATCCTACGAGCAGTACTTC. It translates to CASSPLEDTSYEQYF. V gene TRBV2 combines with J gene TRBJ2-7; D might be TRBD1 (5 bases). Trimming pared 5 bases from V and 1 base from J, leaving 15 bases between. The CDR3 length is 15 residues. Per germline, CDR1 SNHLY and CDR2 FYNNEI.

Here the CDR3 reads CASRAGTSNTGELFF. Written as DNA, the CDR3 is TGTGCCAGCAGGGCCGGGACATCGAACACCGGGGAGCTGTTTTTT. The chain joins TRBV7-3 to TRBJ2-2; weak D call: TRBD1 (6 bases). V was shortened by 6 bases and J by 0 bases, with 11 bases between the two germline ends. Germline V gene sequence: CDR1 SGHTA, CDR2 FQGTGA. The CDR3 length is 15 residues.